Listed here are 25 T cell receptor beta chains from one sample, sequenced in a study of T cells in Graves' hyperthyroidism and ophthalmopathy (dated by TCRdb to between 2018 and 2020). To prepare the library, multiplex PCR was applied. Sequencing was carried out with an Illumina HiSeq 2000. The TCR beta CDR3 regions were amplified from the RNA transcripts. For the first round of RT-PCR on the TCR CDR3, the HTBI primer set was used together with the Qiagen OneStep RT-PCR kit. TCRdb ran its own pipeline on the public reads, namely fastp trimming at Q25 and MiXCR clone calling, and kept in-frame beta chains. CDR3 protein sequences are deduplicated, and each keeps its most common genes and DNA. The sample records 600,000 to 650,000 distinct CDR3 sequences, 15% to 20% of which are singletons. The ten largest clones take up around 4% of the sample. The source material was blood. The receptors shown here come from a woman aged 30 to 39 with Graves' hyperthyroidism.

The rearrangement uses TRBV4-1 and TRBJ1-2; TRBD1 is a possible D gene (5 bases). This CDR3 comprises 15 residues. V was trimmed by 4 bases and J by 5 bases, leaving 17 bases between them. The germline V gene has CDR1 MGHRA and CDR2 YSYEKL. The CDR3 region is CASSPRRIGGYGYTF. CDR3 bases: TGCGCCAGCAGCCCGAGAAGGATTGGGGGGTATGGCTACACCTTC.

This clonotype has ten or more counts. The genes are TRBV3-1 and TRBJ2-7; TRBD2 aligns across 10 bases. CDR1 LGHDT and CDR2 YNNKEL come from the germline V gene (reference sequence). The CDR3 is 16 amino acids. V was pared by 1 base and J by 4 bases, with 7 bases of the junction left unmatched. In nucleotides, the CDR3 is TGTGCCAGCAGCCAAGCCCTAGCGGGAGTCGGGTACGAGCAGTACTTC. It is translated as CASSQALAGVGYEQYF.

This clonotype was seen many times. V is TRBV7-9 and J is TRBJ1-1, with unresolved D. Germline CDR1 is SEHNR and CDR2 is FQNEAQ (reference sequence). V lost 5 bases and J lost 1, with 5 bases in between. The CDR3 consists of 12 residues. CDR3 in amino acids: CASSAQNTEAFF. In nucleotides, the CDR3 is TGTGCCAGCAGCGCACAGAACACTGAAGCTTTCTTT.

This clonotype was seen many times. V is TRBV20-1 and J is TRBJ2-3; 11 bases agree with TRBD1. CDR3 length: 15 residues. The J segment lost 2 bases and the V segment lost 1 base, leaving 2 bases of the junction unmatched. The V gene's germline CDR1 is DFQATT and CDR2 SNEGSKA (reference sequence). The CDR3 bases are TGCAGTGCTAGAGGGACAGGGGGCTACACAGATACGCAGTATTTT. Translating gives CSARGTGGYTDTQYF.

This clonotype was detected once. One end of the junction fails to match germline, which may point to a read error. This sequence joins TRBV11-3 and TRBJ2-1, with D perhaps matching TRBD1 (5 bases). This CDR3 spans 15 amino acids. CDR1 SGHNT and CDR2 YENEEA come from the germline V gene. CDR3 protein: CASSLGGDSYNEPFF. The DNA for the CDR3 is TGTGCCAGCAGCTTAGGGGGCGATTCCTACAATGAGCCGTTCTTC. The full variable domain, with the rest looked up from reference TRBV11-3 and TRBJ2-1, is EAGVVQSPRYKIIEKKQPVAFWCNPISGHNTLYWYLQNLGQGPELLIRYENEEAVDDSQLPKDRFSAERLKGVDSTLKIQPAELGDSAVYLCASSLGGDSYNEPFFGPGTRLTVL.

This clonotype occurred many times. The rearrangement links TRBV20-1 to TRBJ1-5; 7 bases agree with TRBD1. There are 15 residues in the CDR3. J lost 0 bases, V lost 4 bases, and 6 bases had no gene match. Germline V gene data show CDR1 as DFQATT and CDR2 as SNEGSKA (reference sequence). This CDR3 is CSATRGTYSNQPQHF. The CDR3 region has the DNA TGCAGTGCTACCAGGGGGACCTATAGCAATCAGCCCCAGCATTTT.

This chain uses TRBV3-1 with TRBJ2-7, with unresolved D. From germline, CDR1 is LGHDT and CDR2 YNNKEL (reference sequence). There are 15 residues in the CDR3. Deletions cut 0 bases from V and 2 bases from J, with 11 bases between. The CDR3 here is CASSQDFAVTYEQYF. In DNA, the CDR3 is TGTGCCAGCAGCCAAGATTTTGCGGTTACCTACGAGCAGTACTTC.

Ten or more counts support this clonotype. The chain links TRBV7-2 to TRBJ2-7; D possibly corresponds to TRBD1 (6 bases). The CDR3 totals 15 residues. From germline, CDR1 is SGHTA and CDR2 FQGNSA. Between the trimmed V and J ends, which lost 1 base and 3 bases, there was a span of 13 bases. The CDR3, as DNA: TGTGCCAGCAGCTTAGTCCAGGGGTTCATCTACGAGCAGTACTTC. Residues: CASSLVQGFIYEQYF.

The rearrangement uses TRBV24-1 and TRBJ2-1, with D perhaps assigned TRBD1 or TRBD2 (5 bases each). CDR3 length equals 17 residues. V gave up 0 bases and J gave up 7 bases, with 18 bases separating them. Germline CDR1 KGHDR, CDR2 SFDVKD. Here the CDR3 reads CATSDLDLGELGNEQFF. DNA of the CDR3: TGTGCCACCAGTGATTTGGATCTGGGGGAATTGGGGAATGAGCAGTTCTTC.

This clonotype was seen a single time. At one of its ends the junction is not consistent with the germline gene, which may arise from a read error. The rearrangement joins TRBV25-1 to TRBJ2-7; D perhaps matches TRBD2 (7 bases). Germline-derived CDR1 and CDR2 are MGHDK and SYGVNS. The CDR3 has 14 amino acids. The CDR3 loop reads CASSKYRGRGEQYF. The CDR3 DNA reads TGTGCCAGCAGTAAATACCGGGGGCGGGGGGAGCAGTACTTC.

The V gene is TRBV20-1, the J gene TRBJ1-6; 9 bases agree with TRBD1. Germline V gene data show CDR1 as DFQATT and CDR2 as SNEGSKA (reference sequence). Trimming removed 5 bases from V and 9 bases from J; junction bases left unmatched: 5. This CDR3 contains 13 residues. The CDR3: CSAPGQGGSPLHF. Here the CDR3 DNA reads TGCAGTGCTCCGGGACAGGGAGGTTCACCCCTCCACTTT.

In its sample, this clonotype was seen a few times. This rearrangement joins TRBV20-1 to TRBJ2-4; D is ambiguous. Germline CDR1 reads DFQATT; CDR2 reads SNEGSKA (reference sequence). V dropped 1 base and J dropped 5 bases, with 3 bases sitting between them. The CDR3 extends over 11 amino acids. CDR3 sequence: CSARVQNIQYF. The CDR3 coding sequence is TGCAGTGCTAGAGTTCAAAACATTCAGTACTTC.

This clonotype was seen repeatedly, ten times or more. The CDR3 region is CASSSRLAAYNEQFF. CDR3 DNA sequence: TGTGCCAGCAGCAGCCGACTAGCGGCCTACAATGAGCAGTTCTTC. The chain carries TRBV7-9 and TRBJ2-1; 9 nucleotides align to TRBD2. V lost 5 bases, J lost 2 bases, and 4 bases stayed unmatched. The CDR3 spans 15 residues. Germline values: CDR1 SEHNR, CDR2 FQNEAQ (reference sequence).

This clonotype was recorded many times. The chain joins TRBV28 to TRBJ1-2; D unresolved. CDR3 length equals 12 residues. Germline loops: CDR1 MDHEN, CDR2 SYDVKM. V lost 2 bases, J lost 7 bases, and 8 bases lay in between. The CDR3: CASSLTASGYTF. The CDR3 region has the DNA TGTGCCAGCAGTTTAACGGCGAGTGGCTACACCTTC.

The CDR3 bases are TGTGCCAGCAGTAAATCGGGGTTCAATCAGCCCCAGCATTTT. As protein: CASSKSGFNQPQHF. The chain couples TRBV2 to TRBJ1-5; no reliable D call. V was shortened by 5 bases and J by 3 bases, with 11 bases between the two germline ends. CDR3 length: 14 residues. CDR1 and CDR2 from the germline V gene are SNHLY and FYNNEI.

This clonotype appeared many times. The CDR3 loop is CSARDPIAGDWYNEQFF. CDR3 sequence (DNA): TGCAGTGCTAGAGATCCTATAGCGGGAGATTGGTACAATGAGCAGTTCTTC. The rearrangement uses TRBV20-1 and TRBJ2-1; 9 nucleotides agree with TRBD2. V shed 0 bases and J 4 bases; nucleotides not matched to a gene: 10. Germline CDR1 is DFQATT and CDR2 is SNEGSKA (reference sequence). The CDR3 has 17 residues.

Many counts were recorded for this clonotype. This rearrangement joins TRBV28 to TRBJ1-2, with TRBD1 matching 8 bases. V was pared by 5 bases and J by 7 bases, with 0 bases of the junction left unmatched. This CDR3 has 11 residues. Germline-derived CDR1 and CDR2 are MDHEN and SYDVKM. CDR3 DNA: TGTGCCAGCAGTCAGGGGGCTGGCTACACCTTC. It codes for CASSQGAGYTF.

The chain is built from TRBV19 and TRBJ2-2, with D perhaps TRBD1 or TRBD2 (5 bases each). The germline V gene has CDR1 LNHDA and CDR2 SQIVND (reference sequence). Trimming took 6 bases from V and 4 from J, leaving 9 bases between them. The CDR3 runs 13 residues. The CDR3 region has the DNA TGTGCCAGTAGCACCGGGACCACCGGGGAGCTGTTTTTT. The encoded protein is CASSTGTTGELFF.

The sample holds a few counts of this clonotype. The chain couples TRBV7-2 to TRBJ2-7, with D unresolved. V was trimmed by 5 bases and J by 6 bases, leaving 26 bases between them. The CDR3 extends over 17 amino acids. Germline V gives CDR1 SGHTA, CDR2 FQGNSA. DNA for the CDR3: TGTGCCAGCAGCCTCAACGGGCCCCGAGGCACCCTTAGCGAGCAGTACTTC. This encodes CASSLNGPRGTLSEQYF.

Of note for this clonotype: This sequence may be a read error, since a much larger clone differs from it by one base. This rearrangement joins TRBV3-1 to TRBJ1-1; D call uncertain. The germline gives CDR1 LGHDT, CDR2 YNNKEL (reference sequence). Between the trimmed V and J ends, which lost 5 bases and 7 bases, there was a span of 20 bases. The CDR3 runs 15 residues. This CDR3 reads CASSFVTMAPDEAFF. The CDR3 DNA is TGTGCCAGCAGCTTCGTAACGATGGCTCCGGATGAAGCTTTCTTT.

This clonotype was found a few times. The chain joins TRBV12-5 to TRBJ2-1; D ambiguous. The CDR3 runs 13 residues. V lost 5 bases, J lost 6 bases, and 11 bases lay in between. Looked up from germline, CDR1 is LGHNT and CDR2 is FRNRAP. The CDR3 nucleotides are TGTGCTAGTGGTCCAGCGACGGGCAATGAGCAGTTCTTC. It specifies CASGPATGNEQFF.

This clonotype was observed a single time. The rearrangement uses TRBV27 and TRBJ2-1, with 8 nucleotides matching TRBD2. CDR1 and CDR2 from the germline V gene are MNHEY and SMNVEV (reference sequence). Trimming at V came to 6 bases and at J to 5 bases, leaving 6 bases not matched to a gene. The CDR3 sequence is 14 residues long. The CDR3 bases are TGTGCCAGCAGGTTGGGACTAGTTAACAATGAGCAGTTCTTC. Translated: CASRLGLVNNEQFF.

This clonotype was recorded at least ten times. The V call is TRBV13, the J call TRBJ2-3, with D tentatively TRBD2 (6 bases). CDR1 and CDR2 from the germline V gene are PRHDT and FYEKMQ (reference sequence). Trimming removed 0 bases at V and 2 bases at J, with 12 bases between. This CDR3 spans 16 amino acids. CDR3 sequence: CASSLGAGIPTDTQYF. The CDR3 DNA follows: TGTGCCAGCAGCTTAGGTGCGGGGATTCCCACAGATACGCAGTATTTT.

The V and J genes are TRBV4-1 and TRBJ2-5; D not certain. Germline V CDR1 and CDR2: MGHRA, YSYEKL. Trimming removed 0 bases at V and 1 base at J, with 6 bases between. The length of the CDR3 is 14 residues. The CDR3 DNA reads as TGCGCCAGCAGCCAAGATCAGAGCCAAGAGACCCAGTACTTC. This translates into CASSQDQSQETQYF.

Note on this clonotype: A much larger clone differs by one base, so this may be a read error. This rearrangement joins TRBV29-1 to TRBJ2-7; D assignment may be TRBD1 or TRBD2 (7 bases each). The CDR3 extends over 14 amino acids. Germline lookup yields CDR1 SQVTM and CDR2 ANQGSEA. The CDR3 sequence is CSVQGGERAYGQYF. In DNA form, the CDR3 reads TGCAGCGTCCAGGGGGGGGAGAGGGCCTACGGGCAGTACTTC.